Listed below are T cell receptor beta chains from one sample, sequenced in a study of CD8 T cells in Susac syndrome. TCRdb reprocessed the immunoSEQ multiplex PCR reads via MiXCR and lists one record per CDR3 protein. The table lists around 110,000 distinct CDR3 sequences, around 96% of them singletons. The sequencing input was CD4+ T cells from PBMCs. Receptors originate from a human donor with Susac syndrome. Each CDR3 is given with its conserved first and last residue.

cdr3_aa	v_call	j_call
CASSVDGRVDTQYF	TRBV9	TRBJ2-3
CAISEGTVAYGYTF	TRBV10-3	TRBJ1-2
CSVLGGNTEAFF	TRBV29-1	TRBJ1-1
CSVDEGTNTDTQYF	TRBV29-1	TRBJ2-3
CSQMGDIYNEQFF	TRBV20-1	TRBJ2-1
CSARPPGNYEQYF	TRBV29-1	TRBJ2-7
CSAQTSGPYEQYF	TRBV20-1	TRBJ2-7
CASSSPPGSSAYNEQFF	TRBV27	TRBJ2-1
CSAMSGPNRGADEQYF	TRBV29-1	TRBJ2-7
CASSYRDNEQFF	TRBV6-6	TRBJ2-1
CASSRYYGGVNTGELFF	TRBV14	TRBJ2-2
CASSQWLNTGELFF	TRBV14	TRBJ2-2
CSARSGVNEQFF	TRBV20-1	TRBJ2-1
CASSYQGTGMYTF	TRBV6-5	TRBJ1-2
CASSLRGSTEAFF	TRBV5-6	TRBJ1-1
CASSLPGTLNTEAFF	TRBV28	TRBJ1-1